The present T cell receptor beta chain was sequenced within a study of blood T cell repertoires in COVID-19. Study context: PBMCs, B-cell-depleted T cells, or T cells provided the cDNA or gDNA that made up the material.

V shed 6 bases and J shed 2 bases, with 10 bases lying between them. CDR3 length equals 13 residues. As handled by the study authors: Scientists estimated how many nucleated cells there were by amplifying reference gene primers. Method: immunoSEQ multiplex PCR; TCRdb's copy keeps in-frame clones and lacks some. V, J and clone size were drawn from that table, and D and trimming were deduced from the DNA. Here the sample spans hundreds of thousands of clones, around 86% being singletons. The specimen sequenced was peripheral blood. This sequence originates from a woman aged 25-40 years who had recovered from COVID-19. V gene TRBV12-3 or TRBV12-4 combines with J gene TRBJ2-5; D is unresolved. CDR3 amino acids: CASSERRQETQYF. CDR3 DNA sequence: TGTGCCAGCAGCGAACGGCGGCAAGAGACCCAGTACTTC.